This section outlines one T cell receptor beta chain sequence together with its context. Its antigen is not identified. This table comes from immunoSEQ multiplex PCR, and its TCRdb copy is limited to in-frame clones, with some not included. This sample yields tens of thousands of clones, of which nearly 90% are seen a single time; 7.8% belongs to the top ten. The sample is drawn from a study of radiotherapy plus CTLA-4 blockade in lung cancer. Study as a whole: Patients showed objective responses in 18% of cases, and disease control was achieved by approximately 30%. General observations from the study: The best predictor of response was reported to be early blood T cell clone dynamics, with interferon-beta. Researchers report tumor-derived TCR clones expanding in blood after radiotherapy plus ipilimumab.

Chemo-refractory metastatic non-small-cell lung cancer patients received focal radiation with ipilimumab CTLA-4 blockade. Germline loops: CDR1 LGHNA, CDR2 YSLEER. The CDR3 has 13 residues. The germline V and J ends were trimmed by 1 base and 4 bases, with 7 bases remaining between them. Here the sequenced sample was peripheral blood, taken from a patient treated with radiotherapy plus ipilimumab. The chain recombines TRBV4-3 with TRBJ2-5, with D possibly matching TRBD2 (5 bases). This receptor was obtained from a human donor with non-small cell lung cancer whose response to radiotherapy plus ipilimumab could not be evaluated. The CDR3 DNA reads as TGCGCCAGCAGCCAAGCGGCGGGAGAGACCCAGTACTTC. It is translated as CASSQAAGETQYF.